The rows below give T cell receptor beta chains drawn from one sample of a study of regulatory T cells in long-lasting Graves disease. TCRdb reprocessed the multiplex PCR reads via MiXCR and lists one record per CDR3 protein. The repertoire holds 400,000 to 500,000 distinct CDR3 sequences, less than 25% seen once, with 7.8% in the top ten. The specimen was peripheral blood mononuclear cells (PBMCs), collected when the disease was refractory, from a patient treated with antithyroid drugs. The receptor set was obtained from a female donor with Graves disease. Each CDR3 is given with its conserved first and last residue. Fields, in order: V gene, clone size, J gene, D gene, CDR3 DNA, CDR3 protein. The D gene is left open where the match is weak. A row's size may be missing; if present it is once, few, many or a size class.

TRBV6-5	once	TRBJ2-2	TRBD1	TGTGCCAGCAGTTACGAGACAGGGCCCGTTTATACCGGGGAGCTGTTTTTT	CASSYETGPVYTGELFF
TRBV28	-	TRBJ2-7	-	TGTGCCAGCAGTTTAGGGGACATGGGGGGACTGTCCTACGAGCAGTACTTC	CASSLGDMGGLSYEQYF
TRBV6-1	many	TRBJ2-7	-	TGTGCCAGCACCGTTATTGTTAGCTCCTACGAGCAGTACTTC	CASTVIVSSYEQYF
TRBV7-9	-	TRBJ2-7	TRBD2	TGTGCCAGCAGCTCGGGGGGTGAGCGGGATGCCTACGTGCAGTACTTC	CASSSGGERDAYVQYF
TRBV3-1	many	TRBJ1-1	-	TGTGCCAGCAGCCATGAGGGGCCCACTGAAGCTTTCTTT	CASSHEGPTEAFF
TRBV19	few	TRBJ1-5	-	TGTGCCAGTAGTATAGATCCAGGGGTTGACCAGCCCCAGCATTTT	CASSIDPGVDQPQHF
TRBV7-3	-	TRBJ2-3	-	TGTGCCAGCAGCTTAATACCCATTGATACGCAGTATTTT	CASSLIPIDTQYF
TRBV20-1	many	TRBJ2-7	TRBD2	TGCAGTGCCACCGGACTAGCGGGCCTCGAGCAGTACTTC	CSATGLAGLEQYF
TRBV20-1	many	TRBJ1-1	-	TGCAGTGCTATGTTTTTGGGGGAGGAGGGTGAAGCTTTCTTT	CSAMFLGEEGEAFF
TRBV18	-	TRBJ1-5	TRBD1	TGTGCCAGCTCACCAAACAGGGGGGCGCATCAGCCCCAGCATTTT	CASSPNRGAHQPQHF
TRBV19	few	TRBJ1-1	-	TGTGCCAGTAGCCATCAAGGGGTCGCTGAAGCTTTCTTT	CASSHQGVAEAFF
TRBV6-1	-	TRBJ1-2	TRBD1	TGTGCCAGCAGTGTCTTGCAGGGGGCGAAGTATGGCTACACCTTC	CASSVLQGAKYGYTF
TRBV7-3	many	TRBJ1-1	-	TGTGCCAGCAGCTTATCCGAGAACACTGAAGCTTTCTTT	CASSLSENTEAFF
TRBV2	-	TRBJ2-1	-	TGTGCCAGCATCGGCCCCCCTGGTAGCAATGAGCAGTTCTTC	CASIGPPGSNEQFF
TRBV28	many	TRBJ1-5	-	TGTGCCAGCAGCTTACCAGATCAGCCCCAGCATTTT	CASSLPDQPQHF
TRBV5-1	many	TRBJ1-2	-	TGCGCCAGCAGCCAAGGGATGACAGTCTATGGCTACACCTTC	CASSQGMTVYGYTF
TRBV6-5	many	TRBJ2-2	-	TGTGCCAGCAGCTACAAGAACACCGGGGAGCTGTTTTTT	CASSYKNTGELFF
TRBV6-5	many	TRBJ2-7	-	TGTGCCAGCAGTTCCAGAACAGGGCCCTACGAGCAGTACTTC	CASSSRTGPYEQYF
TRBV5-5	many	TRBJ2-7	-	TGTGCCAGCAGCTTGGCCTGGGCGTACAACGAGCAGTACTTC	CASSLAWAYNEQYF
TRBV11-2	many	TRBJ1-2	-	TGTGCCAGCAGCTCCTCCTGGGGGGGCTACACCTTC	CASSSSWGGYTF
TRBV7-3	many	TRBJ2-2	TRBD2	TGTGCCAGCAGCCTCAGAGGGCTAGCGGGAGTTACCACCGGGGAGCTGTTTTTT	CASSLRGLAGVTTGELFF
TRBV3-1	many	TRBJ2-7	-	TGTGCCAGCAGCCAAGCGGGGGGCTATCGTGAGCAGTACTTC	CASSQAGGYREQYF
TRBV6-1	-	TRBJ2-6	-	TGTGCCAGCATTAGCTCTAGGGCCAACGTCCTGACTTTC	CASISSRANVLTF
TRBV6-1	many	TRBJ1-5	-	TGTGCCAGCAGTCAACAGGGTTACAATCAGCCCCAGCATTTT	CASSQQGYNQPQHF
TRBV29-1	many	TRBJ1-2	-	TGCAGCGTTGCCCGACAGGACATCTATGGCTACACCTTC	CSVARQDIYGYTF
TRBV9	many	TRBJ1-1	-	TGTGCCAGCAGCGTATCAGCATCAACTGAAGCTTTCTTT	CASSVSASTEAFF
TRBV15	once	TRBJ1-2	TRBD1	TGTGCCACCAGCAGAGTATCAATAACAGGGGCAAATTATGGCTACACCTTC	CATSRVSITGANYGYTF
TRBV7-9	-	TRBJ2-7	-	TGTGCCAGCAGCCCTCCAAGGGTGGTCGACGAGCAGTACTTC	CASSPPRVVDEQYF
TRBV4-2	once	TRBJ1-5	-	TGTGCCAGCAGCCGAGAGAGAGGATGGCCCCAGCATTTT	CASSRERGWPQHF
TRBV6-4	-	TRBJ2-5	-	TGTGCCAGCAGTTTCGAGCCGCGGGAGACCCAGTACTTC	CASSFEPRETQYF
TRBV11-2	-	TRBJ1-3	-	TGTGCCAGCAGCACCGATTTAGACCGCTCTGGAAACACCATATATTTT	CASSTDLDRSGNTIYF
TRBV24-1	-	TRBJ1-1	-	TGTGCCACCAGTGATTTTTGGAACACTGAAGCTTTCTTT	CATSDFWNTEAFF
TRBV11-2	-	TRBJ2-1	-	TGTGCCAGCAGCCAGAGTCTAGCGAGCGATGAGCAGTTCTTC	CASSQSLASDEQFF
TRBV20-1	many	TRBJ2-7	TRBD2	TGCAGTGCTAGGGGAAGGACTAGTTCTACTTACGAGCAGTACTTC	CSARGRTSSTYEQYF
TRBV27	many	TRBJ2-5	-	TGTGCCAGCAGTCCGCTTTATGACGCGGGGGCTACAGAGACCCAGTACTTC	CASSPLYDAGATETQYF
TRBV6-6	many	TRBJ1-5	-	TGTGCCAGCAGTTACTCGCAGGGCAATCAGCCCCAGCATTTT	CASSYSQGNQPQHF
TRBV27	many	TRBJ2-7	-	TGTGCCAGCAGTTTCTCTGGGTACTCCTACGAGCAGTACTTC	CASSFSGYSYEQYF